This T cell receptor (beta chain) originates from a study of response to subunit inactivated influenza vaccine. Germline lookup yields CDR1 DFQATT and CDR2 SNEGSKA (reference sequence). V lost 4 bases, J lost 1 base, and 9 bases lay in between. The CDR3 contains 13 residues. In TCRdb, the RT-PCR reads were re-called with MiXCR into one record per CDR3 protein. This sample has hundreds of thousands of distinct CDR3 sequences, with over 11% found just once. This sequence originates from a man between 45 and 60 years old who received an inactivated influenza vaccine. The sample in question was PBMCs from blood, obtained around two weeks before vaccination. The chain couples TRBV20-1 to TRBJ2-3; D is perhaps TRBD1 (6 bases). The CDR3 reads CSAKGVGTDTQYF. The CDR3 DNA reads TGCAGTGCTAAGGGGGTCGGCACAGATACGCAGTATTTT.